This T cell receptor beta chain stems from a study of blood T cell repertoires in COVID-19. Study-level information: Samples taken during acute and convalescent COVID-19 were collected in the United States, Italy and Spain. Nucleic acid was either cDNA or gDNA, and it came from T cells, B-cell-depleted T cells, or PBMCs.

Original processing notes: Amplification with reference gene primers provided the estimates of nucleated cell counts. Sequenced by immunoSEQ multiplex PCR; TCRdb stores in-frame clones only, minus some. V, J and clone size reflect that table, while D and trimming were determined from the DNA. Of 70,000 to 95,000 clones detected, roughly 90% appear once; the ten largest clones hold around 2.8%. Seattle's cohort entered during active infection and was followed longitudinally. The sequence was obtained from a man between 50 and 59 years old with COVID-19, enrolled during active disease. The sample comprised peripheral blood.

CDR3 sequence (DNA): TGTGCCAGCAGTTTTGTTCCCCACAGTGAGCAGTTCTTC. Amino acid sequence: CASSFVPHSEQFF. V and J are TRBV27 and TRBJ2-1; D unclear. The CDR3 extends over 13 amino acids. With 3 bases removed from V and 9 bases from J, the gap between germline ends came to 12 bases. Germline CDR1 reads MNHEY; CDR2 reads SMNVEV (reference sequence).